The entry that follows covers one T cell receptor (beta chain) sequence. The junction departs from the called germline gene at one end, perhaps through a read error. This entry comes from a study of blood T cells in healthy people across ages. The germline V gene encodes CDR1 MNHNY and CDR2 SVGAGI (reference sequence). The CDR3 loop spans 14 amino acids. The second PCR ran about 6 to 12 cycles with a sample-barcoded 5' primer and J-beta primers. Sequencing yielded, for each sample, at least 2.5 million paired-end reads carrying CDR3. Each CDR3 protein gets one entry after TCRdb re-called the 5' RACE reads with MiXCR. The repertoire holds roughly 1,800,000 distinct CDR3 sequences, with just under 50% as singletons. Healthy Caucasians from Russia aged about 6 to 90 served as donors.

The V call is TRBV6-6, the J call TRBJ1-5; 9 bases line up with TRBD1. Sequencing used blood. This sequence originates from a woman in her forties in good health. CDR3 residues: CARSYLTGGQPQHF. The CDR3 DNA reads as TGTGCCCGCAGTTATCTGACAGGGGGTCAGCCCCAGCATTTT.